This T cell receptor beta chain was identified during a study of blood T cell repertoires in COVID-19. Study background: Samples came from the United States, Italy and Spain, spanning acute and convalescent COVID-19. Nucleic acid was either cDNA or gDNA, and it came from T cells, B-cell-depleted T cells, or PBMCs.

Clones were sequenced by immunoSEQ multiplex PCR, and TCRdb holds only the in-frame ones, with some missing. The sample lists approximately 190,000 clones; nearly 90% were seen once. This CDR3 is built from 13 residues. Trimming removed 4 bases at V and 6 bases at J, with 13 bases between. The germline V gene encodes CDR1 SGHVS and CDR2 FNYEAQ. This clonotype was sampled from a man in his fifties or sixties with active or convalescent COVID-19. The source material was peripheral blood. The V call is TRBV7-6, the J call TRBJ2-7; maybe TRBD2 (6 bases). CDR3 DNA: TGTGCCAGCAGCTCTGCGGGACCCCGCGAGCAGTACTTC. Translating gives CASSSAGPREQYF.